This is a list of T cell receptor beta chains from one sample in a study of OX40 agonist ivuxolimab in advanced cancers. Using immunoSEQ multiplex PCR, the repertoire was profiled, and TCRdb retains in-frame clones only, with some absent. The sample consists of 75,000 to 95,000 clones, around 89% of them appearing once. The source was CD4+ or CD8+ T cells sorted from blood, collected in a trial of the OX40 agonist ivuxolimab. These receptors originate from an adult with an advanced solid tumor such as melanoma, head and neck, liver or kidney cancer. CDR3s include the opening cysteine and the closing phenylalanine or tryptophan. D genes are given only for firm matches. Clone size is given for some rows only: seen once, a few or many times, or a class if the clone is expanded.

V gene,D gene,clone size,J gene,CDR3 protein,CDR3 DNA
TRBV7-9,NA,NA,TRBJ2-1,CASSPGHNIYNEQFF,TGTGCCAGCAGCCCGGGACATAATATTTACAATGAGCAGTTCTTC
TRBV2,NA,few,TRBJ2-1,CASSGEGPGGQFF,TGTGCCAGCAGTGGCGAGGGGCCTGGGGGGCAGTTCTTC
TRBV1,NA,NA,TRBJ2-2,CTSSLDSAGELFF,TGCACCAGCAGCCTCGACTCGGCCGGGGAGCTGTTTTTT
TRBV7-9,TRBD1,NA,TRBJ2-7,CASSTGTGTYEQYF,TGTGCCAGCAGCACGGGGACAGGGACCTACGAGCAGTACTTC
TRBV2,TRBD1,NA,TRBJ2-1,CASRTDRGKGEQFF,TGTGCCAGCAGGACGGACAGGGGGAAAGGTGAGCAGTTCTTC
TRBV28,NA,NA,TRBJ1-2,CASRRGGADTAHGYTF,TGTGCCAGCCGTCGGGGGGGGGCAGATACGGCCCATGGCTACACCTTC
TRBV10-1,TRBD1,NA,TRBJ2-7,CASSGGQGEQYF,TGCGCCAGCAGTGGAGGACAGGGAGAGCAGTACTTC
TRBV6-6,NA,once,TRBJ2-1,CASSLDNYNEQFF,TGTGCCAGCAGTTTAGACAACTACAATGAGCAGTTCTTC
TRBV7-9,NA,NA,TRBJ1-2,CASSHGGNYGYTF,TGTGCCAGCAGCCACGGGGGGAACTATGGCTACACCTTC
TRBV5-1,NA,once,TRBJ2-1,CASSLSLQVSYNEQFF,TGCGCCAGCAGCTTGTCGTTACAGGTCTCCTACAATGAGCAGTTCTTC
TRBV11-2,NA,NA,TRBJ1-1,CASSPGFMNTEAFF,TGTGCCAGCAGCCCAGGGTTCATGAACACTGAAGCTTTCTTT
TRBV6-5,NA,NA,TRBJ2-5,CASSPQKVAATTQYF,TGTGCCAGCAGTCCCCAGAAGGTAGCGGCGACGACCCAGTACTTC
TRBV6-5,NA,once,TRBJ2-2,CASSQGRTGELFF,TGTGCCAGCAGCCAGGGGCGCACCGGGGAGCTGTTTTTT
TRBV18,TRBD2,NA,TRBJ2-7,CASSPTGVRLAGDPYEQYF,TGTGCCAGCTCACCAACCGGGGTTCGACTAGCGGGAGACCCCTACGAGCAGTACTTC
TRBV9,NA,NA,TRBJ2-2,CASSGRNTGELFF,TGTGCCAGCAGCGGAAGGAACACCGGGGAGCTGTTTTTT
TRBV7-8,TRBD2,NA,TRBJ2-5,CASTQRTSGGLNQETQYF,TGTGCCAGCACCCAACGGACTAGCGGGGGATTGAACCAAGAGACCCAGTACTTC
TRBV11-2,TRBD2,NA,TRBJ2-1,CASSLDLISGGRGEQFF,TGTGCCAGCAGCTTAGATTTAATTAGCGGGGGGCGCGGTGAGCAGTTCTTC
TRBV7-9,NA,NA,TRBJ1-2,CASSPTEGSFNYGYTF,TGTGCCAGCAGCCCCACCGAGGGCAGTTTTAACTATGGCTACACCTTC
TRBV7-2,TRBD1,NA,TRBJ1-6,CASRRTGDNSPLHF,TGTGCCAGCAGAAGGACAGGGGATAATTCACCCCTCCACTTT
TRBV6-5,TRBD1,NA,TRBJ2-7,CASSYSGTGGHEQYF,TGTGCCAGCAGTTACTCAGGGACAGGGGGACACGAGCAGTACTTC
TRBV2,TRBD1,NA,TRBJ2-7,CASSRQGSYEQYF,TGTGCCAGCAGTAGACAGGGTTCCTACGAGCAGTACTTC
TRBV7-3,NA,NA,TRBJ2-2,CASSLGWGSGELFF,TGTGCCAGCAGCTTGGGTTGGGGGTCCGGGGAGCTGTTTTTT
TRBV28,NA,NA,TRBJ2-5,CASSTRVGGKETQYF,TGTGCCAGCAGTACGCGAGTAGGGGGAAAAGAGACCCAGTACTTC
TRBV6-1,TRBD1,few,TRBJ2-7,CASGQVFEQYF,TGTGCCAGTGGACAGGTTTTCGAGCAGTACTTC
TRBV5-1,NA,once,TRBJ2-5,CASSLAVVPVQETQYF,TGCGCCAGCAGCTTGGCCGTGGTTCCGGTCCAAGAGACCCAGTACTTC
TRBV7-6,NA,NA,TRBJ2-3,CASSRTGSTDTQYF,TGTGCCAGCAGCCGAACAGGGAGCACAGATACGCAGTATTTT
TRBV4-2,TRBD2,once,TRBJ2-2,CASSHSGRVTGELFF,TGTGCCAGCAGCCATAGCGGGAGGGTCACCGGGGAGCTGTTTTTT
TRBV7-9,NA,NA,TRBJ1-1,CASSLGGKRWEDAFF,TGTGCCAGCAGCTTAGGTGGTAAGAGGTGGGAGGATGCTTTCTTT
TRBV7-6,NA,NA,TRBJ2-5,CASSQGRETQYF,TGTGCCAGCAGCCAGGGAAGGGAGACCCAGTACTTC
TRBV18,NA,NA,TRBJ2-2,CASLQVGQTNTGELFF,TGTGCCAGCTTACAAGTCGGACAGACGAACACCGGGGAGCTGTTTTTT
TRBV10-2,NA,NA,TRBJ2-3,CASSARSVTDTQYF,TGCGCCAGCAGTGCCAGGAGCGTCACAGATACGCAGTATTTT
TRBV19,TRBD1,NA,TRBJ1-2,CASSIPSGGAYGYTF,TGTGCCAGTAGTATACCTTCAGGGGGCGCTTATGGCTACACCTTC
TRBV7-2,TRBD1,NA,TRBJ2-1,CASSLVGTVPSNEQFF,TGTGCCAGCAGCTTAGTAGGGACAGTACCCTCCAATGAGCAGTTCTTC
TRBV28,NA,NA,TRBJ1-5,CASSSGQGGNQPQHF,TGTGCCAGCAGTTCGGGGCAGGGTGGCAATCAGCCCCAGCATTTT
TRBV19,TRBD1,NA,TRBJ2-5,CASSPITGGRETQYF,TGTGCCAGTAGTCCTATAACAGGGGGCAGGGAGACCCAGTACTTC
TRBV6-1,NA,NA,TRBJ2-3,CASTQNGHPTDTQYF,TGTGCCAGCACTCAAAACGGGCACCCCACAGATACGCAGTATTTT
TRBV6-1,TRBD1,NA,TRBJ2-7,CASRVGQGRSEQYF,TGTGCCAGCAGGGTGGGACAGGGGAGGTCCGAGCAGTACTTC
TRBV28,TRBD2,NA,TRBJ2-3,CASSLFSGGLTDTQYF,TGTGCCAGCAGTTTATTCTCGGGAGGGCTCACAGATACGCAGTATTTT
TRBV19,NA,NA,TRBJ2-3,CASSMVEGGTQYF,TGTGCCAGTAGTATGGTGGAGGGGGGTACGCAGTATTTT
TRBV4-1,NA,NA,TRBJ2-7,CASSPGGQGYEQYF,TGCGCCAGCAGCCCTGGAGGGCAGGGCTACGAGCAGTACTTC
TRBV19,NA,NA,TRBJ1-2,CASSIEAGLVYGYTF,TGTGCCAGTAGTATAGAAGCAGGGCTGGTCTATGGCTACACCTTC
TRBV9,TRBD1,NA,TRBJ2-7,CASSVYGQGYEQYF,TGTGCCAGCAGCGTGTATGGACAGGGCTACGAGCAGTACTTC
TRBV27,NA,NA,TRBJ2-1,CASSSLRGTYNEQFF,TGTGCCAGCAGTTCCCTCCGGGGAACCTACAATGAGCAGTTCTTC